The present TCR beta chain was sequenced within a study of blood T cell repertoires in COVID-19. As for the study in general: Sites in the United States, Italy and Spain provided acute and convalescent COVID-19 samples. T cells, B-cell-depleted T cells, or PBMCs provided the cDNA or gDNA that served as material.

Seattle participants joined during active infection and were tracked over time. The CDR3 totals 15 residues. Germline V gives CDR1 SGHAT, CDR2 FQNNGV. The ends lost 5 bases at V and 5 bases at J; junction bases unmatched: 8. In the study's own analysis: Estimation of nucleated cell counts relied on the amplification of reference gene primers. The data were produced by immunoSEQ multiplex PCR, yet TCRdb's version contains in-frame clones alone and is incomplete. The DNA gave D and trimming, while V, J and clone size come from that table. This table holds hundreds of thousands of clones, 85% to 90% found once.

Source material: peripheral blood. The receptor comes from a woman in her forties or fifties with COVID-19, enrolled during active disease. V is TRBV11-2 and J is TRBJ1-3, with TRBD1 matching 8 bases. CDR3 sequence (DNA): TGTGCCAGCAGCCCCGGGACAGGCGATAGAAACACCATATATTTT. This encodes CASSPGTGDRNTIYF.